The next 11 T cell receptor beta chains were all read from a single sample in a study of blood T cells in healthy people across ages. A second 7 to 11 cycle PCR used barcoded and J-beta primers. TCRdb redid the calling of the 5' RACE reads with MiXCR, one entry per CDR3 protein. The table lists 1.5 million to 2 million distinct CDR3 sequences, 28% of them singletons, with roughly 8.2% in the top ten. Input material: blood. Source of these receptors: a young woman in good health.

The V gene is TRBV9, the J gene TRBJ2-1; maybe TRBD2 (6 bases). The CDR3 totals 16 residues. Trimming removed 4 bases from V and 7 bases from J, with 21 bases in between. The germline V gene has CDR1 SGDLS and CDR2 YYNGEE. CDR3 sequence: CASSTATGTSGNEQFF. Written as DNA, the CDR3 is TGTGCCAGCAGCACAGCTACCGGGACTTCGGGGAATGAGCAGTTCTTC.

This chain joins TRBV7-2 and TRBJ2-1, with D possibly being TRBD2 (5 bases). Trimming shortened V by 2 bases and J by 13 bases, and 9 bases separated the two germline ends. CDR1 is SGHTA, CDR2 FQGNSA, per germline. The CDR3 runs 11 residues. The CDR3 region has the DNA TGTGCCAGCAGCTTAAAGGAGGTTCAGTTCTTC. Its protein product is CASSLKEVQFF.

V and J are TRBV20-1 and TRBJ2-1, with 10 bases identical to TRBD2. Trimming at V came to 3 bases and at J to 8 bases, leaving 4 bases not matched to a gene. This CDR3 has 13 amino acids. The germline V gene encodes CDR1 DFQATT and CDR2 SNEGSKA (reference sequence). The CDR3 spells CSASSSGGYEQFF. In DNA, the CDR3 is TGCAGTGCTAGTTCTAGCGGGGGATATGAGCAGTTCTTC.

This chain joins TRBV6-6 and TRBJ2-5; D might be TRBD1 or TRBD2, each matching 5 bases. The germline gives CDR1 MNHNY, CDR2 SVGAGI (reference sequence). V was trimmed by 5 bases and J by 5 bases, leaving 15 bases between them. The CDR3 runs 14 residues. The CDR3 nucleotides read TGTGCCAGCAGTCTACAGGAGGCCGGGGAGACCCAGTACTTC. Protein product: CASSLQEAGETQYF.

The V gene is TRBV28, the J gene TRBJ1-4; D is undetermined. Trimming took off 5 bases at V and 7 bases at J, with 17 bases between the two ends. Germline assignment: CDR1 MDHEN and CDR2 SYDVKM. The CDR3 runs 15 residues. The CDR3 spells CASSTVPQAGEKLFF. CDR3 bases: TGTGCCAGCAGTACGGTGCCCCAGGCGGGTGAAAAACTGTTTTTT.

This clonotype was found a few times. This chain joins TRBV10-3 and TRBJ1-3, with unresolved D. V was cut by 0 bases and J by 4 bases, with 10 bases left in between. The CDR3 has 15 amino acids. The germline gives CDR1 ENHRY, CDR2 SYGVKD. The CDR3 DNA follows: TGTGCCATCAGTGAGTCCTCGGGGTCAGGAAACACCATATATTTT. Its translation is CAISESSGSGNTIYF.

A word on this clonotype: This may come from a read error, since a much larger clone is one base off. The rearrangement joins TRBV20-1 to TRBJ1-2, with 8 positions matching TRBD1. Germline-derived CDR1 and CDR2 are DFQATT and SNEGSKA (reference sequence). This CDR3 is 16 amino acids long. CDR3 region: CSAQRQGIGANYGCTF. The CDR3 DNA sequence: TGCAGTGCTCAGAGACAGGGGATAGGAGCTAACTATGGCTGCACCTTC.

Ten or more counts support this clonotype. The chain couples TRBV4-2 to TRBJ2-1, with D uncertain. V lost 0 bases, J lost 8 bases, and 11 bases lay in between. CDR3 length: 14 residues. Germline V gene lookup returns CDR1 LGHNA and CDR2 YNFKEQ. CDR3 loop: CASSQENNWDEQFF. Here the CDR3 DNA reads TGTGCCAGCAGCCAAGAAAATAACTGGGATGAGCAGTTCTTC.

The table lists this clonotype with a few counts. The chain links TRBV12-3 or TRBV12-4 to TRBJ1-5; D unresolved. V was cut by 2 bases and J by 1 base, with 6 bases left in between. This CDR3 region has 14 residues. The CDR3 DNA sequence: TGTGCCAGCAGTTTACAGGACAGCAATCAGCCCCAGCATTTT. Translation gives CASSLQDSNQPQHF.

In DNA, the CDR3 is TGTGCCAGCAGTTTAGGGACAGGGGGATTCGATACGCAGTATTTT. Its translation is CASSLGTGGFDTQYF. This rearrangement joins TRBV27 to TRBJ2-3, with TRBD1 identical over 11 bases. CDR3 size: 15 residues. Germline V gene data show CDR1 as MNHEY and CDR2 as SMNVEV (reference sequence). Germline trimming cut 2 bases from V and 6 bases from J; bases unmatched to any gene: 4.

Notes on this clonotype: Mismatch with germline at one junction end may stem from a read error. DNA of the CDR3: TGTGCCAGCAGCTTATTTGGGGCCAACGTCCGGACTTTC. This translates into CASSLFGANVRTF. J is TRBJ2-6 and V is TRBV7-2, with D possibly being TRBD1 (5 bases). Germline assignment: CDR1 SGHTA and CDR2 FQGNSA. The CDR3 has 13 residues.